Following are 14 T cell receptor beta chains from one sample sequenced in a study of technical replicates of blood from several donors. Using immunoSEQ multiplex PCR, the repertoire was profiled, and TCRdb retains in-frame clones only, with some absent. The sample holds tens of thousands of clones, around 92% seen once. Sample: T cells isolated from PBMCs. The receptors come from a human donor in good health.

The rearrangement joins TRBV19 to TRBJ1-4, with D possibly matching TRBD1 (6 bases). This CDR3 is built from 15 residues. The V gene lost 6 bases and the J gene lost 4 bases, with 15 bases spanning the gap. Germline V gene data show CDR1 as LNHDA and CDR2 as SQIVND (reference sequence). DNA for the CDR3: TGTGCCAGTAGCCGACGACAGGTGCTTAATGAAAAACTGTTTTTT. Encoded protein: CASSRRQVLNEKLFF.

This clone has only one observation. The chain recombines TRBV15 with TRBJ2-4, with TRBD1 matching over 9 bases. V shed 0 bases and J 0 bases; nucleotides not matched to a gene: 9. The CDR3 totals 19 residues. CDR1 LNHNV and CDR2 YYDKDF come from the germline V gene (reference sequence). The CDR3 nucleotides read TGTGCCACCAGCAGAGATATAGGGACAGGGATTGGAGCCAAAAACATTCAGTACTTC. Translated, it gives CATSRDIGTGIGAKNIQYF. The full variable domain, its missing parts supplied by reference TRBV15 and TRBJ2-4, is DAMVIQNPRYQVTQFGKPVTLSCSQTLNHNVMYWYQQKSSQAPKLLFHYYDKDFNNEADTPDNFQSRRPNTSFCFLDIRSPGLGDTAMYLCATSRDIGTGIGAKNIQYFGAGTRLSVL.

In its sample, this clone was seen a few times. CDR3 sequence: CASDDRGLSQPQHF. DNA of the CDR3: TGTGCCAGCGACGACAGGGGGTTAAGTCAGCCCCAGCATTTT. The chain recombines TRBV6-1 with TRBJ1-5, with 9 bases identical to TRBD1. The V and J ends lost 8 bases and 6 bases, in that order; junction bases with no gene match: 8. Per germline, CDR1 MNHNS and CDR2 SASEGT. CDR3 length: 14 residues.

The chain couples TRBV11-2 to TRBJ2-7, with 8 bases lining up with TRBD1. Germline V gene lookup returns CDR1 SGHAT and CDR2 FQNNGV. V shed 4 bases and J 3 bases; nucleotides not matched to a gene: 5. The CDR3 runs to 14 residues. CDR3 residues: CASSWGQEYYEQYF. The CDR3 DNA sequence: TGTGCCAGCAGCTGGGGACAGGAGTACTACGAGCAGTACTTC. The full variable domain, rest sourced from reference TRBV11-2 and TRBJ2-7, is EAGVAQSPRYKIIEKRQSVAFWCNPISGHATLYWYQQILGQGPKLLIQFQNNGVVDDSQLPKDRFSAERLKGVDSTLKIQPAKLEDSAVYLCASSWGQEYYEQYFGPGTRLTVT.

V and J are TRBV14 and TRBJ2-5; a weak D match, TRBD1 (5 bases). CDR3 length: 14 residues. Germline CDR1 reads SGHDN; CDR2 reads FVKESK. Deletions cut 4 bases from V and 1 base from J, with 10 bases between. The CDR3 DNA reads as TGTGCCAGCAGCCCCCTTGGGGCCCAAGAGACCCAGTACTTC. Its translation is CASSPLGAQETQYF.

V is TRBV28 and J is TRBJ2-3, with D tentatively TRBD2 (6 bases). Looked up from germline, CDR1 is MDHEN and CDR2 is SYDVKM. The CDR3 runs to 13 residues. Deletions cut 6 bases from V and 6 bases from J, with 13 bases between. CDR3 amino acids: CASRDGGVDTQYF. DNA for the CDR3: TGTGCCAGCAGAGACGGCGGGGTGGATACGCAGTATTTT.

This chain's CDR3 is CASSESGRYNEQFF. DNA of the CDR3: TGTGCCAGCAGTGAAAGTGGGAGGTACAATGAGCAGTTCTTC. The chain links TRBV6-1 to TRBJ2-1, with a weak D call TRBD2 (6 bases). V was pared by 2 bases and J by 4 bases, with 9 bases between. Germline V gene data show CDR1 as MNHNS and CDR2 as SASEGT. The CDR3 is 14 residues long.

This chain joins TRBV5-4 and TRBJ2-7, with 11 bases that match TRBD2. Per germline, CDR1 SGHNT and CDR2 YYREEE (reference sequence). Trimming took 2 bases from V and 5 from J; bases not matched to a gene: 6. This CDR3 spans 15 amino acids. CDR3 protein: CASSFSGRATNEQYF. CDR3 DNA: TGTGCCAGCAGCTTTAGCGGGAGGGCCACCAACGAGCAGTACTTC.

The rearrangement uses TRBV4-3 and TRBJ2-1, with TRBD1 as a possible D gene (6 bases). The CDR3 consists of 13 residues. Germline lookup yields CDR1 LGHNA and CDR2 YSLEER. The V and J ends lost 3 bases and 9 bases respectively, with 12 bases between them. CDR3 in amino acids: CASSHLTGSEQFF. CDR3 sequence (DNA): TGCGCCAGCAGCCACCTAACAGGGAGTGAGCAGTTCTTC.

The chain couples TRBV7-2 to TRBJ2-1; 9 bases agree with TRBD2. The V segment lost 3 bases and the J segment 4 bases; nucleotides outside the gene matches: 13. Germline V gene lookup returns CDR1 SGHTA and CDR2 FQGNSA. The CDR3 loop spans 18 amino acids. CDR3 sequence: CASSFAARLAELYNEQFF. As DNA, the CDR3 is TGTGCCAGCAGCTTCGCCGCCCGACTAGCGGAGCTGTACAATGAGCAGTTCTTC.

The CDR3 sequence: CASSLAIPEGYTF. DNA for the CDR3: TGTGCCAGCAGCTTAGCTATTCCAGAAGGCTACACCTTC. The chain recombines TRBV7-9 with TRBJ1-2; D is unclear. Trimming pared 0 bases from V and 8 bases from J, leaving 10 bases between. Germline lookup yields CDR1 SEHNR and CDR2 FQNEAQ (reference sequence). The CDR3 sequence is 13 residues long.

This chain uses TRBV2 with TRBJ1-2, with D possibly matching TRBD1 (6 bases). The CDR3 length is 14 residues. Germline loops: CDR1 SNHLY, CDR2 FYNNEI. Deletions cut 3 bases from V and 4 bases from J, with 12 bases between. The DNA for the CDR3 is TGTGCCAGCAGTGAGGAGGCGGGGGCCTATGGCTACACCTTC. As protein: CASSEEAGAYGYTF.

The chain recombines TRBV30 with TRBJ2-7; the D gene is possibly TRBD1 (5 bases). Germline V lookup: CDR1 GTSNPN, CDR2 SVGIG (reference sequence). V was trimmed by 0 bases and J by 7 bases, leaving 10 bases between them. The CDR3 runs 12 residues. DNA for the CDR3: TGTGCCTGGAGTGTAATGGGGCGGGAGCAGTACTTC. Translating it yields CAWSVMGREQYF.

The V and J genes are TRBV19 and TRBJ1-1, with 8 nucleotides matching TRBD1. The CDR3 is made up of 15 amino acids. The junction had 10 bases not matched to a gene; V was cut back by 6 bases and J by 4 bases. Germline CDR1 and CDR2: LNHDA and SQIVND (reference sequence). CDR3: CASRGQAHSPTEAFF. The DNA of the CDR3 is TGTGCCAGTAGGGGACAGGCCCATTCCCCCACTGAAGCTTTCTTT. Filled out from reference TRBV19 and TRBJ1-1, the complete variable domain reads DGGITQSPKYLFRKEGQNVTLSCEQNLNHDAMYWYRQDPGQGLRLIYYSQIVNDFQKGDIAEGYSVSREKKESFPLTVTSAQKNPTAFYLCASRGQAHSPTEAFFGQGTRLTVV.